Listed below are T cell receptor beta chains from one sample, sequenced in a study of T-cell memory formation after mild COVID-19. TCRdb re-derived calls from the 5' RACE reads in MiXCR, one entry per CDR3 protein. This table has about 40,000 distinct CDR3 sequences, approximately 6.5% appearing once. The source material was PBMCs or a T cell subset sorted from them (not recorded which). These receptors were taken from an adult who had mild COVID-19 (a few samples of this study predate the infection). Cell type and time point are not known. Each CDR3 is given with its conserved first and last residue. Fields, in order: D gene, V gene, J gene, clone size, CDR3 protein, CDR3 DNA. The D gene is left open where the match is weak. Not every row has a clone size; where given, it reads once, few, many or a size class.

TRBD2,TRBV27,TRBJ2-1,NA,CASSFHGGAQNEQFF,TGTGCCAGCAGTTTCCACGGGGGGGCCCAGAATGAGCAGTTCTTC
TRBD2,TRBV5-1,TRBJ2-7,NA,CASSFTSGTYEQYF,TGCGCCAGCAGCTTTACTAGCGGAACCTACGAGCAGTACTTC
NA,TRBV7-2,TRBJ1-2,NA,CASSNALGRAGGYTF,TGTGCCAGCAGCAACGCTTTGGGGAGAGCAGGGGGCTACACCTTC
NA,TRBV9,TRBJ2-2,medium-sized,CASSRAPNTGELFF,TGTGCCAGCAGCCGCGCGCCGAACACCGGGGAGCTGTTTTTT
TRBD1,TRBV12-3/TRBV12-4,TRBJ1-2,NA,CATRSTGEAGYTF,TGTGCCACCCGATCGACAGGGGAGGCTGGCTACACCTTC
NA,TRBV7-2,TRBJ2-3,many,CASSKGHLSGTDTQYF,TGTGCCAGCAGCAAGGGTCATTTGTCAGGCACAGATACGCAGTATTTT
TRBD2,TRBV20-1,TRBJ2-1,many,CSASGTSGDNEQFF,TGCAGTGCTAGTGGGACTAGCGGGGACAATGAGCAGTTCTTC
TRBD1,TRBV2,TRBJ1-2,NA,CASTIMTTGMGDGYTF,TGTGCCAGTACCATCATGACGACAGGGATGGGAGATGGCTACACCTTC
NA,TRBV4-2,TRBJ2-3,NA,CASSQDLAPSTDTQYF,TGCGCCAGCAGCCAAGACCTAGCTCCTAGCACAGATACGCAGTATTTT
TRBD1,TRBV5-1,TRBJ1-6,many,CASSLQWDSLNSPLHF,TGCGCCAGCAGCTTACAATGGGACAGCCTTAATTCACCCCTCCACTTT
TRBD2,TRBV6-6,TRBJ2-3,many,CASSDPGLATDTQYF,TGTGCCAGCAGTGATCCGGGACTAGCTACAGATACGCAGTATTTT
TRBD2,TRBV7-3,TRBJ2-3,NA,CASSLTSGKLKDTQYF,TGTGCCAGCAGCTTAACTAGCGGGAAGTTAAAAGATACGCAGTATTTT
NA,TRBV7-6,TRBJ1-1,few,CASIGRRSTEAFF,TGTGCCAGCATCGGTCGTCGGAGCACTGAAGCTTTCTTT
NA,TRBV11-2,TRBJ2-5,many,CASSLDRETQYF,TGTGCCAGCAGCTTAGACCGAGAGACCCAGTACTTC
NA,TRBV24-1,TRBJ2-1,NA,CATSDTMTREQFF,TGTGCCACCAGTGATACAATGACTAGAGAGCAGTTCTTC
NA,TRBV5-5,TRBJ1-5,many,CASSLITERGPQHF,TGTGCCAGCAGCTTGATAACAGAGAGGGGGCCCCAGCATTTT
NA,TRBV6-5,TRBJ2-1,NA,CASSYTRVDEQFF,TGTGCCAGCAGTTACACCCGGGTCGATGAGCAGTTCTTC
TRBD1,TRBV24-1,TRBJ2-6,few,CATSGGTGWAGANVLTF,TGTGCCACCAGTGGTGGGACAGGTTGGGCTGGGGCCAACGTCCTGACTTTC
NA,TRBV30,TRBJ1-1,few,CAWPSRGRRNTEAFF,TGTGCCTGGCCCTCAAGGGGAAGGCGAAACACTGAAGCTTTCTTT
NA,TRBV18,TRBJ1-1,NA,CASSPKIQGYGTEAFF,TGTGCCAGCTCACCCAAGATACAAGGGTACGGAACTGAAGCTTTCTTT
NA,TRBV12-3/TRBV12-4,TRBJ2-1,many,CASSLSNEQFF,TGTGCCAGCAGTTTATCTAATGAGCAGTTCTTC
NA,TRBV7-2,TRBJ2-7,many,CASSLDPRSSYEQYF,TGTGCCAGCAGCTTAGACCCTAGAAGCTCCTACGAGCAGTACTTC
TRBD1,TRBV24-1,TRBJ2-3,few,CATSDGQGARDTQYF,TGTGCCACCAGTGATGGACAGGGGGCAAGAGATACGCAGTATTTT
TRBD1,TRBV7-9,TRBJ1-5,many,CASSLIGYSGQGMQPQHF,TGTGCCAGCAGCTTAATAGGGTATTCGGGACAGGGTATGCAGCCCCAGCATTTT
NA,TRBV20-1,TRBJ2-5,many,CSARAWDYQETQYF,TGCAGTGCTAGAGCCTGGGACTACCAAGAGACCCAGTACTTC
NA,TRBV20-1,TRBJ2-3,few,CSARDHRGTDTQYF,TGCAGTGCTAGAGATCACAGGGGCACAGATACGCAGTATTTT
NA,TRBV7-8,TRBJ2-7,many,CASSLAGLYEQYF,TGTGCCAGCAGCTTAGCAGGGTTATACGAGCAGTACTTC
NA,TRBV4-1,TRBJ2-7,many,CASSPTGTTTYEQYF,TGCGCCAGCAGCCCTACAGGGACTACGACCTACGAGCAGTACTTC
NA,TRBV5-1,TRBJ1-2,many,CASSSDSYGYTF,TGCGCCAGCAGCTCCGACAGCTATGGCTACACCTTC
TRBD1,TRBV7-8,TRBJ1-2,few,CASSSRQGPHYGYTF,TGTGCCAGCAGCTCCCGACAGGGGCCGCACTATGGCTACACCTTC
NA,TRBV19,TRBJ2-5,NA,CASRRADQETQYF,TGTGCCAGTAGGCGGGCGGATCAAGAGACCCAGTACTTC
TRBD1,TRBV19,TRBJ2-1,few,CASSIGRQGNEQFF,TGTGCCAGTAGTATAGGAAGACAGGGTAATGAGCAGTTCTTC
TRBD2,TRBV30,TRBJ2-3,many,CAWSRAGGSTDTQYF,TGTGCCTGGAGTCGGGCGGGAGGAAGCACAGATACGCAGTATTTT
NA,TRBV5-5,TRBJ2-1,many,CASSLFGSYNEQFF,TGTGCCAGCAGCTTGTTCGGGTCCTACAATGAGCAGTTCTTC
TRBD1,TRBV28,TRBJ2-4,many,CASSLRTGGATKNIQYF,TGTGCCAGCAGTCTCCGGACAGGGGGCGCGACGAAGAACATTCAGTACTTC
TRBD1,TRBV7-9,TRBJ1-3,few,CASSPRTGGNTIYF,TGTGCCAGCAGCCCTCGGACAGGGGGAAACACCATATATTTT
NA,TRBV6-1,TRBJ1-5,once,CASSLSGGINQPQHF,TGTGCCAGCAGCCTAAGCGGGGGAATTAATCAGCCCCAGCATTTT
NA,TRBV6-1,TRBJ1-1,few,CASSETGILEAFF,TGTGCCAGCAGTGAGACCGGGATCCTCGAAGCTTTCTTT
NA,TRBV28,TRBJ1-5,many,CASSPLYSNQPQHF,TGTGCCAGCAGTCCACTATATAGCAATCAGCCCCAGCATTTT
TRBD2,TRBV20-1,TRBJ2-7,many,CSAHLAGASYEQYF,TGCAGTGCTCACCTAGCGGGGGCCTCCTACGAGCAGTACTTC
NA,TRBV6-4,TRBJ2-3,few,CASSDGRGDTDTQYF,TGTGCCAGCAGTGACGGCAGGGGGGACACAGATACGCAGTATTTT
NA,TRBV12-3/TRBV12-4,TRBJ2-7,medium-sized,CASSLQYEQYF,TGTGCCAGCAGTTTACAATACGAGCAGTACTTC
NA,TRBV7-3,TRBJ1-3,few,CASSLNGGRGNTIYF,TGTGCCAGCAGCTTAAACGGGGGGCGCGGAAACACCATATATTTT
TRBD1,TRBV6-6,TRBJ1-4,NA,CASSSPQGGEKLFF,TGTGCCAGCAGTTCACCACAGGGGGGTGAAAAACTGTTTTTT
NA,TRBV14,TRBJ1-1,many,CASSQVGVLEAFF,TGTGCCAGCAGCCAAGTCGGGGTCCTTGAAGCTTTCTTT
NA,TRBV20-1,TRBJ1-1,few,CSARDTGTLNTEAFF,TGCAGTGCTAGAGATACCGGCACGCTGAACACTGAAGCTTTCTTT
TRBD1,TRBV5-5,TRBJ1-2,few,CASSGGTAYGYTF,TGTGCCAGCAGCGGCGGGACAGCCTATGGCTACACCTTC
TRBD2,TRBV20-1,TRBJ2-1,few,CSATSPRGRELFYNEQFF,TGCAGTGCTACATCCCCTAGAGGGCGGGAGTTATTCTACAATGAGCAGTTCTTC
NA,TRBV29-1,TRBJ2-1,few,CSVRPSRLYNEQFF,TGCAGCGTCCGACCTAGCCGACTCTACAATGAGCAGTTCTTC
NA,TRBV7-8,TRBJ2-3,many,CASSLQGMWGTDTQYF,TGTGCCAGCAGCTTACAGGGGATGTGGGGCACAGATACGCAGTATTTT
NA,TRBV6-5,TRBJ2-5,few,CASARRSNQETQYF,TGTGCCAGCGCTAGGCGGTCAAACCAAGAGACCCAGTACTTC
TRBD2,TRBV27,TRBJ2-1,NA,CASSSTSGRISEQFF,TGTGCCAGCAGTTCGACTAGCGGGAGGATCAGTGAGCAGTTCTTC
TRBD1,TRBV5-4,TRBJ1-1,few,CASSLGDRMNTEAFF,TGTGCCAGCAGCTTGGGGGACAGAATGAACACTGAAGCTTTCTTT
NA,TRBV5-6,TRBJ2-5,NA,CASSLGQQETQYF,TGTGCCAGCAGCTTGGGGCAGCAAGAGACCCAGTACTTC
TRBD1,TRBV12-3/TRBV12-4,TRBJ1-6,many,CASSRTGFSPLHF,TGTGCCAGCAGCCGGACAGGGTTTTCACCCCTCCACTTT